This paragraph reports one TCR beta chain. This CDR3 contains 14 residues. V lost 10 bases to trimming and J lost 8 bases; unmatched junction nucleotides: 9. Germline CDR1 is WNHNN and CDR2 is SYGVQD (reference sequence). Sequencing was performed with immunoSEQ multiplex PCR; in TCRdb, only in-frame clones are kept and a portion is missing. The sample comprises roughly 120,000 clones, about 90% of which are singletons, and approximately 0.81% rests with the top ten. The data were obtained in a study of OX40 agonist ivuxolimab in advanced cancers. This TCR derives from an adult with an advanced solid tumor such as melanoma, head and neck, liver or kidney cancer. The sequencing used CD4+ or CD8+ T cells sorted from blood, collected in a trial of the OX40 agonist ivuxolimab. The V call is TRBV10-1, the J call TRBJ2-1; TRBD1 aligns across 12 bases. The CDR3 DNA reads as TGCGCCAACGCCCGGGACAGGGGGCCGGATGAGCAGTTCTTC. Its protein product is CANARDRGPDEQFF.